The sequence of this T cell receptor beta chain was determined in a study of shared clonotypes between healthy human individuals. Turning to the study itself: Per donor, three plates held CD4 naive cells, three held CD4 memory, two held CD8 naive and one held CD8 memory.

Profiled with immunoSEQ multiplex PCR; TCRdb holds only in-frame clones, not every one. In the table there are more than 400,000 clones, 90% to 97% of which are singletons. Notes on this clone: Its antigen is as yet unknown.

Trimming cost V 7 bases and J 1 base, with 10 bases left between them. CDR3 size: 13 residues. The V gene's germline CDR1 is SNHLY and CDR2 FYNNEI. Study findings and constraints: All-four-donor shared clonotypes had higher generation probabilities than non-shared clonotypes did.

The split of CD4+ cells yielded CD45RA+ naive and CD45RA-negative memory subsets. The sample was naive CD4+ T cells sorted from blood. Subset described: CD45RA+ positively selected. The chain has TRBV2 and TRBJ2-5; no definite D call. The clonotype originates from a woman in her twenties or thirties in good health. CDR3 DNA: TGTGCCAGCACTGTAGACCCCCAAGAGACCCAGTACTTC. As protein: CASTVDPQETQYF.